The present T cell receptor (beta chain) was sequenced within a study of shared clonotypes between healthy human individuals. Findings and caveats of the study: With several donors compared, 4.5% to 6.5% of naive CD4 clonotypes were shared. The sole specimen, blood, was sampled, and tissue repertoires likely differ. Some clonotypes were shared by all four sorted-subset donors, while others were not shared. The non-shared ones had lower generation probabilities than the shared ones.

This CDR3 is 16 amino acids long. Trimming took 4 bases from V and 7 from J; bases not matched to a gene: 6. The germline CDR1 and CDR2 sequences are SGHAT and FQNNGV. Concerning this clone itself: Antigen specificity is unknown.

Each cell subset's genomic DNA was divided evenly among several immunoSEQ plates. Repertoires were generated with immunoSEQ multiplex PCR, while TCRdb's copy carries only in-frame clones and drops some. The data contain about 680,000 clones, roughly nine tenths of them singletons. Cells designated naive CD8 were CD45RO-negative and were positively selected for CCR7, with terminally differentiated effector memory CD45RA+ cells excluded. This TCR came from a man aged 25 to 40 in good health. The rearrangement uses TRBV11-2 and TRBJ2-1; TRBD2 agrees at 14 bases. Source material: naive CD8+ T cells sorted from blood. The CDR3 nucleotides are TGTGCCAGCAGCTCCCGACTAGCGGGAGGGCATAATGAGCAGTTCTTC. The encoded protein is CASSSRLAGGHNEQFF.